The 8 T cell receptor beta chains listed next were all sequenced from one sample in a study of regulatory T cells in long-lasting Graves disease. Sample time point: newly diagnosed GD, antithyroid drugs for less than 3 months. Generation of the TCR library employed RNA extracted from PBMCs. Construction of TCR beta libraries relied on iRepertoire HTBI primers and on Arm-PCR targeting CDR3 regions. TCRdb recomputed calls from the multiplex PCR reads with MiXCR, one row per CDR3 protein. Seen here are 350,000 to 400,000 distinct CDR3 sequences, around 15% observed once, and the top ten hold 20% to 25%. The source was peripheral blood mononuclear cells (PBMCs), collected at new diagnosis, from a patient treated with antithyroid drugs. The receptor set was obtained from a female donor with Graves disease.

The genes are TRBV15 and TRBJ2-2; D gene unclear. Germline lookup yields CDR1 LNHNV and CDR2 YYDKDF (reference sequence). V shed 0 bases and J shed 2 bases, with 10 bases lying between them. The CDR3 contains 16 residues. The CDR3 DNA is TGTGCCACCAGCAGAGATCGTCCAGTAAACACCGGGGAGCTGTTTTTT. Translation gives CATSRDRPVNTGELFF.

In the case of this clonotype: This may be a read error, as it is one base from a much larger clone. The chain has TRBV7-2 and TRBJ2-1, with no clear D. CDR3 length: 16 residues. The V gene lost 6 bases and the J gene lost 7 bases, with 22 bases spanning the gap. Looked up from germline, CDR1 is SGHTA and CDR2 is FQGNSA. The CDR3 nucleotides read TGTGCCAGCAGGCCCTTGAACGGGTGGATGGGGAATGAGCAGTTCTTC. Encoded protein: CASRPLNGWMGNEQFF.

This clonotype appeared a few times. The rearrangement uses TRBV27 and TRBJ2-2; a weak D match, TRBD1 (6 bases). This CDR3 region has 15 residues. Germline CDR1 MNHEY, CDR2 SMNVEV (reference sequence). V was clipped by 2 bases and J by 4 bases, with 11 bases between them. In nucleotides, the CDR3 is TGTGCCAGCAGTTTAAATGGGGGCTTCACCGGGGAGCTGTTTTTT. It specifies CASSLNGGFTGELFF.

J is TRBJ2-1 and V is TRBV6-2 or TRBV6-3, with a weak D call TRBD1 (6 bases). The length of the CDR3 is 15 residues. Germline assignment: CDR1 MNHEY and CDR2 SVGEGT. Trimming removed 5 bases at V and 0 bases at J, with 11 bases between. CDR3 sequence: CASSAQGSSYNEQFF. The CDR3 DNA reads TGTGCCAGCAGTGCACAGGGAAGCTCCTACAATGAGCAGTTCTTC.

Many counts were recorded for this clonotype. V is TRBV2 and J is TRBJ2-1, with 9 nucleotides matching TRBD2. The V and J ends lost 6 bases and 7 bases, in that order; junction bases with no gene match: 13. This CDR3 has 16 residues. Germline CDR1 reads SNHLY; CDR2 reads FYNNEI. CDR3: CASRVLAGYLSNEQFF. CDR3 nucleotides: TGTGCCAGCAGGGTCCTAGCGGGGTACTTAAGTAATGAGCAGTTCTTC.

This clonotype was seen ten or more times. The chain has TRBV7-8 and TRBJ2-3; 10 nucleotides match TRBD2. CDR3 length equals 15 residues. V dropped 3 bases and J dropped 2; count of bases not matched to a gene: 2. Germline V gene sequence: CDR1 SGHVS, CDR2 FQNEAQ. The CDR3 DNA is TGTGCCAGCAGCTTGACTAGCGGGCCCACAGATACGCAGTATTTT. The encoded protein is CASSLTSGPTDTQYF.

In its sample, this clonotype was seen a few times. This sequence joins TRBV19 and TRBJ1-1; a weak D match, TRBD1 (5 bases). This CDR3 has 11 amino acids. Germline lookup yields CDR1 LNHDA and CDR2 SQIVND (reference sequence). Trimming took off 7 bases at V and 7 bases at J, with 10 bases between the two ends. CDR3 region: CASKRDGEAFF. CDR3 DNA sequence: TGTGCCAGTAAACGGGACGGTGAAGCTTTCTTT.

This clonotype was observed at least ten times. This chain uses TRBV5-1 with TRBJ2-5, with 14 bases matching TRBD2. The germline CDR1 and CDR2 sequences are SGHRS and YFSETQ. The V and J ends lost 0 bases and 4 bases, in that order; junction bases with no gene match: 5. CDR3 length: 17 amino acids. The CDR3 DNA reads as TGCGCCAGCAGCTTGGCCCTTGGACTAGCGGGAGGAGAGACCCAGTACTTC. It specifies CASSLALGLAGGETQYF.